The clone carrying this T cell receptor (beta chain) came up many times. Antigen: not known. In the original workflow: CDR3 differences across clinicopathological groups were used to build a distant-metastasis classifier for papillary thyroid cancer. TCRdb re-called the PCR reads via MiXCR. What appears here as the V and J calls and clone size reflects TCRdb's work, not the paper's. The sample includes around 26,000 clones, 22% of them seen just once. There were no patients who had received any treatment before thyroid surgery. The data were obtained in a study of metastatic and nonmetastatic thyroid tumors. Study-level background: Repertoires from blood and tumor or nodule tissue of malignant and benign thyroid patients were compared.

Study results and caveats: Across blood and tumor, TCR beta diversity in malignant thyroid tumors was reportedly significantly higher than in benign nodules.

CDR1 is KGHSH and CDR2 is LQKENI in the germline V gene. Trimming stripped 4 bases from V and 5 bases from J, with 14 bases between. This CDR3 is 15 amino acids long. Sequences were obtained from blood. This receptor was taken from a female donor with papillary thyroid cancer or a benign thyroid nodule (not recorded which). Some clones in this sample may be carry-over from other donors' samples. The chain combines TRBV18 with TRBJ1-4; D unresolved. The CDR3, as DNA: TGTGCCAGCTCACTGCTCTTGTCCGGAAATGAAAAACTGTTTTTT. This translates into CASSLLLSGNEKLFF.